Below, 24 T cell receptor beta chains from the same sample are listed, as sequenced in a study of blood T cell repertoires in COVID-19. Data came from immunoSEQ multiplex PCR; TCRdb stores just in-frame clones and leaves some out. The table includes some 210,000 clones, approximately 82% detected once. What was sequenced was peripheral blood. The source is a man between 45 and 60 years old with active or convalescent COVID-19.

V is TRBV7-6 and J is TRBJ2-1; D might be TRBD1 (6 bases). The CDR3 consists of 14 residues. V was trimmed by 1 base and J by 7 bases, leaving 11 bases between them. Germline lookup yields CDR1 SGHVS and CDR2 FNYEAQ. DNA for the CDR3: TGTGCCAGCAGCTTAGAGGTGCAGGGGAATGAGCAGTTCTTC. Its translation is CASSLEVQGNEQFF. The entire variable domain, with the rest obtained from reference TRBV7-6 and TRBJ2-1, is as follows: GAGVSQSPRYKVTKRGQDVALRCDPISGHVSLYWYRQALGQGPEFLTYFNYEAQQDKSGLPNDRFSAERPEGSISTLTIQRTEQRDSAMYRCASSLEVQGNEQFFGPGTRLTVL.

Only one count was recorded for this clone. This chain connects TRBV7-9 to TRBJ1-4; 8 positions agree with TRBD1. Trimming cost V 2 bases and J 5 bases; bases outside gene matches: 1. The CDR3 consists of 14 residues. Germline CDR1 and CDR2: SEHNR and FQNEAQ (reference sequence). CDR3 DNA sequence: TGTGCCAGCAGCTTACGACAGGGGAATGAAAAACTGTTTTTT. Its protein product is CASSLRQGNEKLFF.

J is TRBJ1-4 and V is TRBV30; D gene unclear. The CDR3 length is 14 residues. Germline assignment: CDR1 GTSNPN and CDR2 SVGIG (reference sequence). Trimming took 2 bases from V and 3 from J, leaving 10 bases between them. The DNA of the CDR3 is TGTGCCTGGAGTTACGGCGGATCTAATGAAAAACTGTTTTTT. Its translation is CAWSYGGSNEKLFF. Combining the CDR3 with reference TRBV30 and TRBJ1-4 gives the whole variable domain SQTIHQWPATLVQPVGSPLSLECTVEGTSNPNLYWYRQAAGRGLQLLFYSVGIGQISSEVPQNLSASRPQDRQFILSSKKLLLSDSGFYLCAWSYGGSNEKLFFGSGTQLSVL.

The chain carries TRBV30 and TRBJ2-2; the match to TRBD2 covers 9 bases. The CDR3 has 14 residues. The V gene end was trimmed by 3 bases and the J gene end by 2 bases; junction bases not matched to a gene: 1. In germline, CDR1 is GTSNPN, CDR2 SVGIG (reference sequence). The CDR3 loop is CAWRTSGNTGELFF. The CDR3 coding sequence is TGTGCCTGGAGGACTAGCGGTAACACCGGGGAGCTGTTTTTT. Full variable domain (rest looked up from reference TRBV30 and TRBJ2-2): SQTIHQWPATLVQPVGSPLSLECTVEGTSNPNLYWYRQAAGRGLQLLFYSVGIGQISSEVPQNLSASRPQDRQFILSSKKLLLSDSGFYLCAWRTSGNTGELFFGEGSRLTVL.

The gene calls are TRBV19 and TRBJ1-2, with unresolved D. The germline V and J ends were trimmed by 5 bases and 4 bases, with 14 bases remaining between them. CDR3 length: 14 amino acids. Germline-derived CDR1 and CDR2 are LNHDA and SQIVND (reference sequence). In DNA, the CDR3 is TGTGCCAGTAGTCAGGATATCAACCTCTATGGCTACACCTTC. Amino acids: CASSQDINLYGYTF.

V and J are TRBV6-5 and TRBJ1-1; TRBD1 might be the D (6 bases). The CDR3 extends over 14 amino acids. Deletions cut 5 bases from V and 2 bases from J, with 12 bases between. CDR1 is MNHEY, CDR2 SVGAGI, per germline. The CDR3 DNA follows: TGTGCCAGCAGTACGGGACATTTAAACACTGAAGCTTTCTTT. Translating gives CASSTGHLNTEAFF.

The chain recombines TRBV10-1 with TRBJ2-1, with TRBD2 matching 9 bases. The CDR3 is made up of 17 amino acids. J was trimmed by 0 bases and V by 5 bases; bases with no gene match: 8. CDR1 WNHNN and CDR2 SYGVQD come from the germline V gene (reference sequence). CDR3 region: CASSRTSGPSSYNEQFF. CDR3 bases: TGCGCCAGCAGTCGAACTAGCGGGCCCAGCTCCTACAATGAGCAGTTCTTC.

The V call is TRBV5-1, the J call TRBJ1-4; 8 bases line up with TRBD1. Per the germline V gene, CDR1 is SGHRS and CDR2 is YFSETQ. Losses at the gene ends were 4 bases for V and 3 bases for J; bases not matched to a gene: 8. The CDR3 length is 16 residues. The CDR3 here is CASSRRQGQANEKLFF. Written as DNA, the CDR3 is TGCGCCAGCAGCAGGAGACAGGGGCAAGCTAATGAAAAACTGTTTTTT.

V gene TRBV6-5 combines with J gene TRBJ2-3; unclear D gene. Trimming shortened V by 7 bases and J by 2 bases, and 10 bases separated the two germline ends. CDR1 is MNHEY, CDR2 SVGAGI, per germline. The CDR3 contains 13 residues. The CDR3 region is CASTPRLTDTQYF. The CDR3 DNA reads TGTGCCAGCACCCCGCGGCTCACAGATACGCAGTATTTT.

The chain combines TRBV5-1 with TRBJ2-5, with 13 nucleotides matching TRBD2. This CDR3 comprises 16 residues. V gave up 2 bases and J gave up 2 bases; unmatched junction bases: 3. Germline CDR1 SGHRS, CDR2 YFSETQ. CDR3 DNA sequence: TGCGCCAGCAGCTTACTAGCGGGAGGGCCACAAGAGACCCAGTACTTC. Its translation is CASSLLAGGPQETQYF.

The CDR3 sequence is CASSSGLQETQYF. As DNA, the CDR3 is TGTGCCAGCAGTTCGGGACTTCAAGAGACCCAGTACTTC. The chain recombines TRBV6-5 with TRBJ2-5, with a tentative D call TRBD2 (6 bases). V lost 4 bases and J 2 bases, leaving 8 bases between the germline ends. Germline values: CDR1 MNHEY, CDR2 SVGAGI. CDR3 size: 13 residues.

The chain couples TRBV7-2 to TRBJ2-5; D might be TRBD2 (6 bases). The CDR3 contains 15 residues. V was pared by 1 base and J by 4 bases, with 13 bases between. CDR1 is SGHTA and CDR2 is FQGNSA in the germline V gene. For the CDR3, the DNA is TGTGCCAGCAGCTTAGGGGGAGCGGGTGGAGAGACCCAGTACTTC. Residues: CASSLGGAGGETQYF. Full variable domain (rest looked up from reference TRBV7-2 and TRBJ2-5): GAGVSQSPSNKVTEKGKDVELRCDPISGHTALYWYRQSLGQGLEFLIYFQGNSAPDKSGLPSDRFSAERTGGSVSTLTIQRTQQEDSAVYLCASSLGGAGGETQYFGPGTRLLVL.

The V gene is TRBV6-1, the J gene TRBJ2-1; D possibly corresponds to TRBD2 (5 bases). This CDR3 has 14 residues. V was shortened by 1 base and J by 8 bases, with 12 bases between the two germline ends. From germline, CDR1 is MNHNS and CDR2 SASEGT. The CDR3 sequence: CASSEGLRRDEQFF. Written as DNA, the CDR3 is TGTGCCAGCAGTGAAGGACTGAGGCGGGATGAGCAGTTCTTC.

J is TRBJ2-7 and V is TRBV12-3 or TRBV12-4, with D perhaps matching TRBD2 (5 bases). The CDR3 consists of 12 residues. V lost 8 bases, J lost 3 bases, and 11 bases lay in between. As DNA, the CDR3 is TGTGCCAGCGGGCGGGCGAGCTACGAGCAGTACTTC. It specifies CASGRASYEQYF.

V is TRBV14 and J is TRBJ1-2, with TRBD1 matching 8 bases. Losses at the gene ends were 1 base for V and 5 bases for J; bases not matched to a gene: 9. CDR3 size: 16 residues. Per germline, CDR1 SGHDN and CDR2 FVKESK. CDR3 amino acids: CASSQGGVTGDYGYTF. CDR3 sequence (DNA): TGTGCCAGCAGCCAAGGAGGGGTGACAGGGGATTATGGCTACACCTTC.

CDR3 residues: CASSKIRTGGAGPGELFF. The CDR3 DNA reads TGCGCCAGCAGCAAGATCAGGACAGGGGGCGCGGGGCCCGGGGAGCTGTTTTTT. The V gene is TRBV5-1, the J gene TRBJ2-2; TRBD1 agrees at 11 bases. Germline CDR1 and CDR2: SGHRS and YFSETQ. With 4 bases clipped from V and 6 bases from J, the junction kept 14 bases outside the gene matches. CDR3 length equals 18 residues.

V usage is TRBV5-6 and J usage is TRBJ2-1; 11 bases are a match to TRBD2. The CDR3 runs 15 residues. Trimming at V came to 4 bases and at J to 2 bases, leaving 2 bases not matched to a gene. Germline lookup yields CDR1 SGHDT and CDR2 YYEEEE. Written as DNA, the CDR3 is TGTGCCAGCAGCAGGGGACTAGCGGCCTACAATGAGCAGTTCTTC. Translated: CASSRGLAAYNEQFF.

The chain recombines TRBV29-1 with TRBJ2-3; D call uncertain. Per germline, CDR1 SQVTM and CDR2 ANQGSEA. The CDR3 runs to 13 residues. V dropped 0 bases and J dropped 6 bases, with 10 bases sitting between them. CDR3 protein: CSVEDRAGDTQYF. The CDR3 DNA is TGCAGCGTTGAAGATCGAGCCGGGGATACGCAGTATTTT.

The chain links TRBV18 to TRBJ2-7; D is perhaps TRBD2 (5 bases). Germline V gene lookup returns CDR1 KGHSH and CDR2 LQKENI. CDR3 length: 13 residues. The V end lost 3 bases, the J end lost 5 bases, and 11 bases lay between the germline ends. CDR3: CASSPGVGDEQYF. Here the CDR3 DNA reads TGTGCCAGCTCACCGGGAGTTGGTGACGAGCAGTACTTC.

The genes are TRBV28 and TRBJ1-2; D is possibly TRBD1 (5 bases). In germline, CDR1 is MDHEN, CDR2 SYDVKM. V dropped 2 bases and J dropped 1 base, with 8 bases sitting between them. The CDR3 is 14 residues long. DNA for the CDR3: TGTGCCAGCAGTTTACAGGGTAGTAACTATGGCTACACCTTC. This encodes CASSLQGSNYGYTF.

The genes are TRBV11-2 and TRBJ1-6, with D tentatively TRBD1 (6 bases). Trimming pared 5 bases from V and 8 bases from J, leaving 10 bases between. Germline CDR1 and CDR2: SGHAT and FQNNGV. The CDR3 sequence is 13 residues long. The CDR3 DNA follows: TGTGCCAGCAGCGTTCCAGGGGATTCACCCCTCCACTTT. Its protein product is CASSVPGDSPLHF.

The CDR3 nucleotides read TGTGCCAGCAACTTGGACAGGGTTTCCTACGAGCAGTACTTC. Its translation is CASNLDRVSYEQYF. The chain recombines TRBV6-5 with TRBJ2-7; the match to TRBD1 covers 8 bases. This CDR3 comprises 14 residues. Trimming removed 7 bases from V and 1 base from J; junction bases left unmatched: 6. The germline CDR1 and CDR2 sequences are MNHEY and SVGAGI.

The J gene is TRBJ1-4, the V gene TRBV4-1; tentative D call: TRBD1 (6 bases). V lost 0 bases to trimming and J lost 3 bases, with 14 bases between them. There are 17 residues in the CDR3. Germline assignment: CDR1 MGHRA and CDR2 YSYEKL. Here the CDR3 DNA reads TGCGCCAGCAGCCAAGAGACCCGGGACACCCCTAATGAAAAACTGTTTTTT. Translation gives CASSQETRDTPNEKLFF.

The genes are TRBV19 and TRBJ2-1, with TRBD1 matching over 10 bases. Per the germline V gene, CDR1 is LNHDA and CDR2 is SQIVND (reference sequence). V lost 0 bases to trimming and J lost 3 bases; unmatched junction nucleotides: 8. This CDR3 has 18 amino acids. For the CDR3, the DNA is TGTGCCAGTAGTATAGATGGTAGGGGGGACAGGGGCTACAATGAGCAGTTCTTC. Its protein is CASSIDGRGDRGYNEQFF.